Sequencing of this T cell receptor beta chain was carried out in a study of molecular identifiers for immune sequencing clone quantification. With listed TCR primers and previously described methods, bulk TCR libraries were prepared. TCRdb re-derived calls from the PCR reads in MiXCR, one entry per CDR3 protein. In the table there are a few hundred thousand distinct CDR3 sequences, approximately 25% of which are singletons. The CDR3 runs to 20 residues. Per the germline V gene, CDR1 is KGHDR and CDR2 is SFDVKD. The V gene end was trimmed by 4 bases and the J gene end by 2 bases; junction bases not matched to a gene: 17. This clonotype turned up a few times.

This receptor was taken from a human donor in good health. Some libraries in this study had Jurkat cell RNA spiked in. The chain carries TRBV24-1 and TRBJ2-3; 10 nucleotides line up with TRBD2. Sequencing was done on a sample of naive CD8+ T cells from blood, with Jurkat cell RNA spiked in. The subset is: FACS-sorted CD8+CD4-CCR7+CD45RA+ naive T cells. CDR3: CATSEKREGAEPNPTDTQYF. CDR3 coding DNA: TGTGCCACCAGTGAAAAGCGGGAGGGCGCCGAACCCAACCCCACAGATACGCAGTATTTT.